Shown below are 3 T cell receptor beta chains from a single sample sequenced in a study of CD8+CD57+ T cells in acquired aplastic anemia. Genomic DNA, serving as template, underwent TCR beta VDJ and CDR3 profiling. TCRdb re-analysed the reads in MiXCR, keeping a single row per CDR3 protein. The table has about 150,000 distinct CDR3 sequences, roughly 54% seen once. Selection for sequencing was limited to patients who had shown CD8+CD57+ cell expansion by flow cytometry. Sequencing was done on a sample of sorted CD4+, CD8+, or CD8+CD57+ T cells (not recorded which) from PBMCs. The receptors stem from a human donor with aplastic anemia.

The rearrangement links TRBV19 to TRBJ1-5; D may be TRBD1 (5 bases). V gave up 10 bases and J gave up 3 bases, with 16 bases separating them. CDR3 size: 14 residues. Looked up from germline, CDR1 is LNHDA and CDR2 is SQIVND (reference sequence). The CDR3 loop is CATSLGVHNQPQHF. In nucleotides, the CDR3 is TGTGCCACCTCGTTAGGGGTACACAATCAGCCCCAGCATTTT. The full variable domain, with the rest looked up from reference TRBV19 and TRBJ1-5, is DGGITQSPKYLFRKEGQNVTLSCEQNLNHDAMYWYRQDPGQGLRLIYYSQIVNDFQKGDIAEGYSVSREKKESFPLTVTSAQKNPTAFYLCATSLGVHNQPQHFGDGTRLSIL.

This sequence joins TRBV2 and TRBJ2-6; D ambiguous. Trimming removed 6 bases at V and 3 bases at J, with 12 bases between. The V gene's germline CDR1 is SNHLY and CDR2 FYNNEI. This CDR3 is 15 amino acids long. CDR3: CASSQDLDGANVLTF. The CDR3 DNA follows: TGTGCCAGCAGCCAAGATCTTGATGGGGCCAACGTCCTGACTTTC. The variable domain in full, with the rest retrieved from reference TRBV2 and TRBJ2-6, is EPEVTQTPSHQVTQMGQEVILRCVPISNHLYFYWYRQILGQKVEFLVSFYNNEISEKSEIFDDQFSVERPDGSNFTLKIRSTKLEDSAMYFCASSQDLDGANVLTFGAGSRLTVL.

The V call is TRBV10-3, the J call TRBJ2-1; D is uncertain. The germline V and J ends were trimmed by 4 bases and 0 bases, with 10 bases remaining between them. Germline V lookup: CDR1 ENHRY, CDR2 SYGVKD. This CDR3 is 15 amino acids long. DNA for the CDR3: TGTGCCATCAGTGCGGCGAAGAGCTCCTACAATGAGCAGTTCTTC. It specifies CAISAAKSSYNEQFF.